The clone carrying this T cell receptor beta chain appeared once. Its antigen remains unknown. The germline CDR1 and CDR2 sequences are MNHEY and SVGAGI. CDR3 length: 15 residues. The V segment lost 0 bases and the J segment 7 bases; nucleotides outside the gene matches: 2. These data come from a study of cytomegalovirus exposure and HLA in healthy donors. Notes on the study in general: Beyond CMV serostatus, there was no information to go on about immune exposure. In an earlier analysis, most TCR beta V segments were productive about 90% or about 30% of the time.

The study ran its PCR with 60 Vbeta and 13 Jbeta primers. Assay: immunoSEQ multiplex PCR; the TCRdb copy retains only in-frame clones and omits some. The profile shows approximately 88,000 clones, around three quarters of them singletons. The V and J genes are TRBV6-5 and TRBJ1-6, with 8 nucleotides matching TRBD1. The sequenced sample consisted of PBMCs. The origin of this receptor is a male donor in good health and CMV-seronegative. The CDR3: CASSYSGQENSPLHF. CDR3 in DNA: TGTGCCAGCAGTTACTCGGGACAGGAAAATTCACCCCTCCACTTT.